This T cell receptor beta chain stems from a study of shared clonotypes between healthy human individuals (dated by TCRdb to about 2020). Regarding the study in general: The cohort included three men and a couple of women between 18 and 49 years of age. To estimate repertoire size and how much clonotypes are shared between individuals, the study performed deep sequencing of blood TCR repertoires from five healthy adults. To increase sequencing depth and limit assay-specific biases, different laboratories used diverse techniques to prepare libraries and sequence TCR repertoires. Leukapheresis yielded between about 0.94 and 8.9 billion PBMCs per donor. For each donor, CD4 naive and CD4 memory were each given three plates, CD8 naive was given two plates, and CD8 memory was given one plate.

Using the deep immunoSEQ assay, TCR CDR3 regions were amplified from genomic DNA by multiplex PCR. Extracted genomic DNA from each cell subset was spread evenly across all wells of several immunoSEQ 96-well plates, with each plate serving as a replicate. For sorted subsets, each replicate PCR was loaded with approximately 0.2 ug genomic DNA, equivalent to 32,000 or so T cell genomes. Purified libraries were quantified with a Qubit 3.0 fluorometer, sized on a Bioanalyzer 2100, and re-quantified with the KAPA Library Quantification kit. Each immunoSEQ 96-well plate was sequenced on its own single-read 150-cycle Illumina NextSeq 550 flow cell. Regarding the original processing steps: Because the immunoSEQ output included only junctional sequences and no quality scores, the filtering could not be the same as the filtering used for full-length reads. To assign V/J genes and CDR3, sequences were annotated against IMGT germline references using PyIR, a Python wrapper for IgBLAST v1.9. Reads were removed for weak V/J assignments (E-value above 1e-6), missing CDR3, stop codons, out-of-frame junctions, or ambiguous translated residues. A V3J clonotype was defined by an identical inferred V gene, J gene, and CDR3 amino acid sequence. Percentage overlap between repertoires was calculated by dividing the number of shared unique clonotypes by the size of the smaller repertoire. Repertoire richness was assessed with RTK rarefaction, the Chao1 estimator, and Recon v2.1 estimates of unobserved clonotypes. Generation probabilities were computed with OLGA for all TCRbeta clonotypes obtained by the gDNA method from several donors. Entries here come from immuneACCESS through TCRdb and include only in-frame sequences with V and J called. Some clones fail to appear in such tables; in the studies checked, an unresolved V gene covers under half of the shortfall, and the cause of the remainder is unknown. That table is the source of V, J and clone size, and D and trimming were worked out from the DNA. The sample has about a million clones on record, 70% to 80% of them singletons. In total, the top ten clones hold approximately 0.9% of the sample.

Study-wide findings and limitations: Only blood was sampled, and tissue TCR repertoires likely differ from those in blood. Because the study included only a small number of donors, the genetic and exposure-history diversity represented was limited. Estimated clonotype richness was generally larger for naive than for memory subsets. Rarefaction of sorted-subset datasets indicated incomplete sequencing despite the large sequencing depth. Higher generation probabilities were observed for clonotypes shared by all four sorted-subset donors than for non-shared clonotypes. Around 5% of naive CD4, more than 3% of naive CD8, roughly 2.4% of memory CD4, and 0.4% of memory CD8 clonotypes were shared across a few donors. Pairwise subsampling indicated that sequencing depth was expected to affect the degree of clonotype sharing among donors.

The donors were healthy, HIV-negative adults with no recently reported acute infections or vaccinations. Only Caucasian adults living in Nashville, Tennessee, USA were represented among the donors. CD4+ T cells were enriched by magnetic negative selection; naive cells were then positively selected on CD45RA, and the negative fraction formed the memory subset. Blood was obtained by leukapheresis, after which PBMCs were separated by Ficoll-Histopaque density gradient centrifugation and cryopreserved in liquid nitrogen vapor phase. Purity and quantity of every magnetically sorted T cell population were checked by analytical flow cytometry. Genomic DNA was isolated from each sorted fraction and quantified by UV absorbance on a Nanodrop 2000c. The junction shows trimming of 6 bases on V and 2 bases on J, plus 10 bases between the germline ends. According to the germline V gene, CDR1 reads MNHNS and CDR2 reads SASEGT. From the cysteine up to the phenylalanine, the CDR3 has a length of 13 residues. Only the CDR3 portion is preserved as DNA: 39 bases, with reading frame beginning at the first base.

As to this clone: Its antigen remains unidentified. No qualities accompany the bases; no much larger clone lies one base away.

The V and J genes are TRBV6-1 and TRBJ1-1; the D gene cannot be resolved reliably. The sequence derives from a man between 18 and 35 years old in good health. Some clones in this sample may be carry-over from other donors' samples. Sequenced input: memory CD4+ T cells from PBMCs. The label giving this sample's cell subset or site can be read as: CD45RA-negative fraction. The CDR3 corresponds to CASSHNRNTEAFF. Here is the DNA: TGTGCCAGCAGCCATAATAGAAACACTGAAGCTTTCTTT.